A selection of T cell receptor beta chains follows, all from one sample in a study of regulatory T cells in long-lasting Graves disease. Each CDR3 protein gets one entry after TCRdb re-called the multiplex PCR reads with MiXCR. Of approximately 350,000 distinct CDR3 sequences in the sample, under 20% are singletons; the top ten hold 20% to 25%. The same sample was also studied in work on T cells in Graves' hyperthyroidism and ophthalmopathy.

The sample was peripheral blood mononuclear cells (PBMCs), taken at new diagnosis, from a patient treated with antithyroid drugs. The source is a woman between 18 and 29 years old with Graves disease. CDR3s include the opening cysteine and the closing phenylalanine or tryptophan. The D gene is left open where the match is weak. Some rows mark clone size as missing; the rest say once, few, many or name a class of expanded clone.

clone_size	v_call	d_call	j_call	cdr3_nt	cdr3_aa
few	TRBV6-1	NA	TRBJ2-3	TGTGCCAGCAGACGCCAGACTCACACAGATACGCAGTATTTT	CASRRQTHTDTQYF
few	TRBV19	TRBD1	TRBJ1-2	TGTGCCAGTCGGACAGGGCGTAGAGTAGATGGCTACACCTTC	CASRTGRRVDGYTF
few	TRBV7-2	NA	TRBJ2-7	TGTGCCAGCAGCCCCCCAGCGTCAGTCTCATACGAGCAGTACTTC	CASSPPASVSYEQYF
many	TRBV28	NA	TRBJ1-2	TGTGCCAGCGGGTTTGGGGGCTATGGCTATGGCTACACCTTC	CASGFGGYGYGYTF
many	TRBV18	NA	TRBJ2-1	TGTGCCAGCTCACCCCAGGGTGGGAACAATGAGCAGTTCTTC	CASSPQGGNNEQFF
many	TRBV20-1	TRBD1	TRBJ2-1	TGCAGTGCTAGGGGGGACAGGGGCAGGAATGAGCAGTTCTTC	CSARGDRGRNEQFF
many	TRBV9	NA	TRBJ2-1	TGTGCCAGCAGCGTAGGACTTGACAACAATGAGCAGTTCTTC	CASSVGLDNNEQFF
many	TRBV2	TRBD1	TRBJ2-5	TGTGCCAGCGCCGGGACAGGGATCCGAGAGACCCAGTACTTC	CASAGTGIRETQYF
many	TRBV2	NA	TRBJ1-5	TGTGCCAGCAGTGATGGTTTAAGGGGCTGGAATCAGCCCCAGCATTTT	CASSDGLRGWNQPQHF
once	TRBV2	TRBD1	TRBJ1-5	TGTGCCAGCACCTCCAACAGGGGGCAACGTCAGCCCCAGCATTTT	CASTSNRGQRQPQHF
NA	TRBV9	TRBD1	TRBJ2-1	TGTGCCAGCAGCGTAGGTGGACAGGGGAGTGAGCAGTTCTTC	CASSVGGQGSEQFF
many	TRBV6-1	TRBD2	TRBJ2-5	TGTGCCAGCAGACGACTAGCGGGGGGTTACCAAGAGACCCAGTACTTC	CASRRLAGGYQETQYF
few	TRBV5-1	NA	TRBJ2-5	TGCGCCAGCAGCTTGGAAGGGACCAGGCAAGAGACCCAGTACTTC	CASSLEGTRQETQYF
many	TRBV28	NA	TRBJ2-1	TGTGCCAGCAGCACGTCCGGGTCCTACAATGAGCAGTTCTTC	CASSTSGSYNEQFF
few	TRBV2	TRBD2	TRBJ2-2	TGTGCCAGCAGGGGACTAGCGGGACAGACCGGGGAGCTGCTTTTT	CASRGLAGQTGELLF
many	TRBV20-1	TRBD1	TRBJ2-3	TGCAGTGCTAGACAGGGGGCCGTGGCAGATACGCAGTATTTT	CSARQGAVADTQYF
NA	TRBV28	NA	TRBJ2-4	TGTGCCAGCAGTATCCGGACGGCCAAAAACATTCAGTACTTC	CASSIRTAKNIQYF
many	TRBV5-1	NA	TRBJ1-5	TGCGCCAGCAGCTTCGAGGGAGATAGCAATCAGCCCCAGCATTTT	CASSFEGDSNQPQHF
few	TRBV5-1	TRBD2	TRBJ2-5	TGCGCCAGCAGCTTGCAGTCCGGGACTAGCGGGGGTGAGACCCAGTACTTC	CASSLQSGTSGGETQYF
many	TRBV2	NA	TRBJ2-2	TGTGCCAGCAGTGAAGCTCGTAAGGGTAGCGGGGAGCTGTTTTTT	CASSEARKGSGELFF
many	TRBV5-1	NA	TRBJ2-1	TGCGCCAGCAGCTTGTCCAGCCCCAATGAGCAGTTCTTC	CASSLSSPNEQFF
many	TRBV28	NA	TRBJ2-5	TGTGCCAGCATCGGGGAGACCCAGTACTTC	CASIGETQYF
many	TRBV10-3	NA	TRBJ2-1	TGTGCCATCAGTGAAGCAGGAGACTACGCCTACAATGAGCAGTTCTTC	CAISEAGDYAYNEQFF
few	TRBV5-6	TRBD2	TRBJ2-3	TGTGCCAGCAGCCCGACTAGCTCAGATACGCAGTATTTT	CASSPTSSDTQYF
many	TRBV12-3/TRBV12-4	TRBD1	TRBJ1-5	TGTGCCAGTGGGACAGGGAGGCAACAGCCCCAGCATTTT	CASGTGRQQPQHF
many	TRBV6-5	TRBD2	TRBJ2-3	TGTGCCAGCAGTTACCGGGGTCGATTTAAGCCAGCGGGGGGCCCAGATACGCAGTATTTT	CASSYRGRFKPAGGPDTQYF
NA	TRBV15	TRBD1	TRBJ2-4	TGTGCCACCAGCAGAGACCCGACAGGGCCTGCCAGGAAATTCTTC	CATSRDPTGPARKFF
NA	TRBV2	TRBD1	TRBJ2-1	TGTGCCAGCAGCAGGACAGGGGGTAATAATGAGCAGTTCTTC	CASSRTGGNNEQFF
NA	TRBV6-1	NA	TRBJ1-2	TGTGCCAGCAGTGATCGGTCCACCAACTATGGCTACACCTTC	CASSDRSTNYGYTF
few	TRBV5-1	NA	TRBJ1-1	TGCGCCAGCAGCGCGCCTCCAAACACTGAAGCTTTCTTT	CASSAPPNTEAFF
many	TRBV7-8	TRBD2	TRBJ2-7	TGTGCCAGCAGCGCTCGACTAGCGGGAGGGCACGAGCAGTACTTC	CASSARLAGGHEQYF